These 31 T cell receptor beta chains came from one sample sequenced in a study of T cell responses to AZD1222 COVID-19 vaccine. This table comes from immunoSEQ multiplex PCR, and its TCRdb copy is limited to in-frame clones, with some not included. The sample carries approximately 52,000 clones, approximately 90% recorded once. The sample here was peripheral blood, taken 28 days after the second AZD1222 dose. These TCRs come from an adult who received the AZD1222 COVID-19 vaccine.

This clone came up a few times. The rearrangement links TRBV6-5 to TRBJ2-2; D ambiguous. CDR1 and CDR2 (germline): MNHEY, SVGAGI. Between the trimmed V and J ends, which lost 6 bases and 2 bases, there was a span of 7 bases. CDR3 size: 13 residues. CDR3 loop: CASRFSNTGELFF. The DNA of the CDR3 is TGTGCCAGCAGATTTTCTAACACCGGGGAGCTGTTTTTT.

CDR3 region: CATSAPFGGTQYF. In DNA form, the CDR3 reads TGTGCCACCAGTGCCCCATTCGGTGGGACCCAGTACTTC. The chain is built from TRBV24-1 and TRBJ2-5; D is unclear. The germline V and J ends were trimmed by 5 bases and 7 bases, with 13 bases remaining between them. CDR3 size: 13 residues. Germline CDR1 KGHDR, CDR2 SFDVKD.

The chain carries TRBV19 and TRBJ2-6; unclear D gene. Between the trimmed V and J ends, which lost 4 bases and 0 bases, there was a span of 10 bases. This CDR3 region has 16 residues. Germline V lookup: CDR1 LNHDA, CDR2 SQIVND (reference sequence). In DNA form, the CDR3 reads TGTGCCAGTAGTAGCGGACGGCTCTCTGGGGCCAACGTCCTGACTTTC. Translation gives CASSSGRLSGANVLTF.

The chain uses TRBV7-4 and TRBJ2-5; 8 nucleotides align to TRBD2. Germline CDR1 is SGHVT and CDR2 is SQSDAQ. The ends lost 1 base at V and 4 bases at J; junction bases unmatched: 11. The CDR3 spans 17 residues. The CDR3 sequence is CASSLGASGSLGETQYF. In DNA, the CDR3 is TGTGCCAGCAGCTTAGGGGCTAGCGGGTCCCTGGGAGAGACCCAGTACTTC.

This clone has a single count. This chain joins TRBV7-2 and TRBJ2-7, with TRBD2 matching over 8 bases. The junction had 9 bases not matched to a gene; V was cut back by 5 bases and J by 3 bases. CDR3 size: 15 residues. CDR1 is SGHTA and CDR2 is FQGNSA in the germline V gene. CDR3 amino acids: CASSLPGREGYEQYF. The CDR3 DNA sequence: TGTGCCAGCAGCCTTCCGGGACGGGAGGGCTACGAGCAGTACTTC.

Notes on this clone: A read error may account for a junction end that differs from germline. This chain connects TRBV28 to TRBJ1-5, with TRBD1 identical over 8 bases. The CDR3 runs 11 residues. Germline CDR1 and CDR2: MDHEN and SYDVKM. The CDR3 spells CASKRPGQVYF. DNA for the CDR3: TGTGCCAGCAAAAGACCGGGACAGGTGTATTTT.

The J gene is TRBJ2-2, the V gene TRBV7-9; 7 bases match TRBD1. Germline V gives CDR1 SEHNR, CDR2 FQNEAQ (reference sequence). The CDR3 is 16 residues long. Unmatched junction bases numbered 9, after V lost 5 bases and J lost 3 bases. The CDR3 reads CASSHYRDSYTGELFF. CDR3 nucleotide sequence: TGTGCCAGCAGCCACTACCGGGACAGCTACACCGGGGAGCTGTTTTTT.

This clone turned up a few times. The CDR3 reads CASSNSGTPNTGELFF. The CDR3 DNA is TGTGCCAGTAGTAACTCCGGGACGCCGAACACCGGGGAGCTGTTTTTT. The chain uses TRBV19 and TRBJ2-2, with D perhaps assigned TRBD1 or TRBD2 (5 bases each). Germline CDR1 reads LNHDA; CDR2 reads SQIVND (reference sequence). V lost 4 bases, J lost 0 bases, and 12 bases lay in between. CDR3 length equals 16 residues.

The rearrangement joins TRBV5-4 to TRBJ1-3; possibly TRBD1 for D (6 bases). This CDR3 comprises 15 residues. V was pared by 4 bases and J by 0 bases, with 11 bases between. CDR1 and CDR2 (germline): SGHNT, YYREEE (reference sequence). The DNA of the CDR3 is TGTGCCAGCAGCCTAAAGGGGGGCTCTGGAAACACCATATATTTT. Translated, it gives CASSLKGGSGNTIYF.

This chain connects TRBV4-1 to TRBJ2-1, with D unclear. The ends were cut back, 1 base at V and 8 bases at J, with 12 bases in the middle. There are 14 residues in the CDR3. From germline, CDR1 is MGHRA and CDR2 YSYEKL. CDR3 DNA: TGCGCCAGCAGCCAAGCGTACCCGGCGGATGAGCAGTTCTTC. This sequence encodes CASSQAYPADEQFF.

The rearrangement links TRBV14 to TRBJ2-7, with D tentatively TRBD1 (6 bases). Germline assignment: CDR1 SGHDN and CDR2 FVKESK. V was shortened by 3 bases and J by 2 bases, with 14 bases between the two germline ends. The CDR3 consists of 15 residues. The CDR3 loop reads CASSQVTGFTYEQYF. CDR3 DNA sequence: TGTGCCAGCAGCCAGGTGACAGGTTTCACCTACGAGCAGTACTTC.

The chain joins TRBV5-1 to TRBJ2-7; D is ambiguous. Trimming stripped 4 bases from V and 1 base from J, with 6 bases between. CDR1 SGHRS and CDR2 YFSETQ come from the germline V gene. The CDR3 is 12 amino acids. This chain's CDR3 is CASSAKSYEQYF. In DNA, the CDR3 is TGCGCCAGCAGCGCGAAGTCCTACGAGCAGTACTTC.

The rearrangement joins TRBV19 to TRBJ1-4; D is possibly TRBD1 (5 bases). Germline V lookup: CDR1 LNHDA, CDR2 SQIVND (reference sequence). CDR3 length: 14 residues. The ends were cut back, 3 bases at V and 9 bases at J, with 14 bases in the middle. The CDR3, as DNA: TGTGCCAGTAGTATGAGAGGGACGGTCCAAAAACTGTTTTTT. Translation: CASSMRGTVQKLFF.

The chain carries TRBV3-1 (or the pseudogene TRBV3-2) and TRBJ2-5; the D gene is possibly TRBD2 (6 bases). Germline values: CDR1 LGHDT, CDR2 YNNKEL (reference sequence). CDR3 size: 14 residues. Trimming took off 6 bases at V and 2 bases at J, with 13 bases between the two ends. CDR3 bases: TGTGCCAGCAGTTGGAGGGTTGGGCAAGAGACCCAGTACTTC. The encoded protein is CASSWRVGQETQYF.

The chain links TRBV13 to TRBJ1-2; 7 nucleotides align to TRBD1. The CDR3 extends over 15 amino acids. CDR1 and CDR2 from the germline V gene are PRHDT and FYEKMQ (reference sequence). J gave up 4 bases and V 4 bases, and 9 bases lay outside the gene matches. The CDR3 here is CASSSRQGLGYGYTF. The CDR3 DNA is TGTGCCAGCAGCTCCCGACAGGGATTAGGCTATGGCTACACCTTC.

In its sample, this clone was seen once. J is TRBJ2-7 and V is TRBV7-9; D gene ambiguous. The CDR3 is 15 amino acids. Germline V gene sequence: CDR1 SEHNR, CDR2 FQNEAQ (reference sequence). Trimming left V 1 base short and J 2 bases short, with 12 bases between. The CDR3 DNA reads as TGTGCCAGCAGCTTAGGACCTCTGTCTACCTACGAGCAGTACTTC. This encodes CASSLGPLSTYEQYF.

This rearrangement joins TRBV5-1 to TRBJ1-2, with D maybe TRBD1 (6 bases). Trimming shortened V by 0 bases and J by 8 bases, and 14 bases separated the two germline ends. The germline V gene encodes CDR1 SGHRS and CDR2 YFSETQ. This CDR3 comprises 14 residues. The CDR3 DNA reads TGCGCCAGCAGCTTGGCCGGCAGGGGTATGGGCTACACCTTC. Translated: CASSLAGRGMGYTF.

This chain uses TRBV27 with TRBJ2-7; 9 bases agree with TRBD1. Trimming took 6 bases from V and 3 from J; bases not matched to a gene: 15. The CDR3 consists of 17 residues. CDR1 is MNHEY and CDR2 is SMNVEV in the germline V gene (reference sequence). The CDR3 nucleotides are TGTGCCAGCAGCTATGCTGGGGGGGGGACAGGGTACTACGAGCAGTACTTC. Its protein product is CASSYAGGGTGYYEQYF.

The CDR3 is CAVGRGQGVLMNTEAFF. The CDR3 DNA follows: TGTGCCGTTGGGCGAGGACAGGGGGTCCTTATGAACACTGAAGCTTTCTTT. The chain employs TRBV30 and TRBJ1-1; TRBD1 matches at 10 bases. Unmatched junction bases numbered 15, after V lost 8 bases and J lost 0 bases. The germline gives CDR1 GTSNPN, CDR2 SVGIG (reference sequence). This CDR3 spans 17 amino acids. The complete variable domain, with remaining parts taken from reference TRBV30 and TRBJ1-1, reads SQTIHQWPATLVQPVGSPLSLECTVEGTSNPNLYWYRQAAGRGLQLLFYSVGIGQISSEVPQNLSASRPQDRQFILSSKKLLLSDSGFYLCAVGRGQGVLMNTEAFFGQGTRLTVV.

The CDR3 here is CASSSAGGRTGELFF. For the CDR3, the DNA is TGTGCCAGCAGTTCGGCGGGGGGCCGTACCGGGGAGCTGTTTTTT. The chain joins TRBV25-1 to TRBJ2-2, with 8 nucleotides matching TRBD2. Unmatched junction bases numbered 7, after V lost 5 bases and J lost 5 bases. CDR1 and CDR2 (germline): MGHDK, SYGVNS. The length of the CDR3 is 15 residues. The full variable domain, with the rest looked up from reference TRBV25-1 and TRBJ2-2, is EADIYQTPRYLVIGTGKKITLECSQTMGHDKMYWYQQDPGMELHLIHYSYGVNSTEKGDLSSESTVSRIRTEHFPLTLESARPSHTSQYLCASSSAGGRTGELFFGEGSRLTVL.

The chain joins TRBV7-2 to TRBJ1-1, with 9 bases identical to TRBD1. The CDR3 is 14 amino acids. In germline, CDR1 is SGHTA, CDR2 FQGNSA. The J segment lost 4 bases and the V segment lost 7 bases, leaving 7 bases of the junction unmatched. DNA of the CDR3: TGTGCCAGCAACGTGGACAGGGGAGGCACTGAAGCTTTCTTT. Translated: CASNVDRGGTEAFF.

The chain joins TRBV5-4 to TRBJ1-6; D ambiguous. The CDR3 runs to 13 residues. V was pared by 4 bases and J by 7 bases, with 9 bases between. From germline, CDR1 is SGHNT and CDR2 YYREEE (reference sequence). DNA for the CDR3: TGTGCCAGCAGCGCGGACCTCAATTCACCCCTCCACTTT. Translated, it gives CASSADLNSPLHF.

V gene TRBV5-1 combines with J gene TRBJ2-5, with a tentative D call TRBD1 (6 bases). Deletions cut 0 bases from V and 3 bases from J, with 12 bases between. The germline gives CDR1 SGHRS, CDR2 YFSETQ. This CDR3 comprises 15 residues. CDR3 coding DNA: TGCGCCAGCAGCTTGGGGGGGCTTTTGGAAGAGACCCAGTACTTC. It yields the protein CASSLGGLLEETQYF.

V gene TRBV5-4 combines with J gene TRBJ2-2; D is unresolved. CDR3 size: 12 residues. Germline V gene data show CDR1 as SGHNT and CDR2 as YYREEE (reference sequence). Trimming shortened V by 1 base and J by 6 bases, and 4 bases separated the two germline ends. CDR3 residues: CASSLPAGELFF. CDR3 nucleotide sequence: TGTGCCAGCAGCTTGCCGGCCGGGGAGCTGTTTTTT.

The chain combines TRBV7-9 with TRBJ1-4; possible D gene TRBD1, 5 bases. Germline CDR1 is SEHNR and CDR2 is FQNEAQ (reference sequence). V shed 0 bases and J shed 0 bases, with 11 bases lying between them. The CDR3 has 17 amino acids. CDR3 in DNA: TGTGCCAGCAGCTTAGCGCAGGGTGGGGCAACTAATGAAAAACTGTTTTTT. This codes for CASSLAQGGATNEKLFF.

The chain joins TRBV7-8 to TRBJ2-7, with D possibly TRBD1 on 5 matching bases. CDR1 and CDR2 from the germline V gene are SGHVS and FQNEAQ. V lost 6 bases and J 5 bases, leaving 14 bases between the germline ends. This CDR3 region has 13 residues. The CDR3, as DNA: TGTGCCAGCAGTCCGACAGTGGCTCACGAGCAGTACTTC. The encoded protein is CASSPTVAHEQYF.

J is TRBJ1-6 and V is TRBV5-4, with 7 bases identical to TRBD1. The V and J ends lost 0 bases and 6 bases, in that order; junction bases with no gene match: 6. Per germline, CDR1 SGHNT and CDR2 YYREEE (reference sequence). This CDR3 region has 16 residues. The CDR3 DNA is TGTGCCAGCAGCTTGGTTGGGGACAGAGTTAATTCACCCCTCCACTTT. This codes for CASSLVGDRVNSPLHF.

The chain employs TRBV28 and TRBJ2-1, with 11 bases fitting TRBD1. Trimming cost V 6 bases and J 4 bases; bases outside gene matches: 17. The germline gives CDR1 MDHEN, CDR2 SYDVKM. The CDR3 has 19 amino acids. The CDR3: CASSSGTGGLAGYYNEQFF. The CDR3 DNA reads TGTGCCAGCAGCTCCGGGACAGGGGGTTTAGCGGGCTATTACAATGAGCAGTTCTTC.

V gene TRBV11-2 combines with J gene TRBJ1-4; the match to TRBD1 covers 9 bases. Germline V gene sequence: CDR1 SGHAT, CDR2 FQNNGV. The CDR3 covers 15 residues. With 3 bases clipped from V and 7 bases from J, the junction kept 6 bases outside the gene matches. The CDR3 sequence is CASSFTTGGGEKLFF. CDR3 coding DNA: TGTGCCAGCAGCTTTACGACAGGGGGAGGTGAAAAACTGTTTTTT.

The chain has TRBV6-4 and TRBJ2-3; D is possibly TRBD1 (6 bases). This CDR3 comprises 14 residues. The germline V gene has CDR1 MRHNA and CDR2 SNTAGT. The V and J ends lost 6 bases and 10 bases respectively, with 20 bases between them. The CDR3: CASSADSSPGPQYF. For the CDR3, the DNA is TGTGCCAGCAGCGCGGACAGTTCCCCCGGTCCGCAGTATTTT.

In DNA, the CDR3 is TGTGCCAGCACCCCCCGAGGGAATTCACCCCTCCACTTT. It codes for CASTPRGNSPLHF. The chain joins TRBV27 to TRBJ1-6; no definite D call. The V end was cut by 7 bases, the J end by 7 bases, with 11 bases between. Per the germline V gene, CDR1 is MNHEY and CDR2 is SMNVEV (reference sequence). The CDR3 length is 13 residues.